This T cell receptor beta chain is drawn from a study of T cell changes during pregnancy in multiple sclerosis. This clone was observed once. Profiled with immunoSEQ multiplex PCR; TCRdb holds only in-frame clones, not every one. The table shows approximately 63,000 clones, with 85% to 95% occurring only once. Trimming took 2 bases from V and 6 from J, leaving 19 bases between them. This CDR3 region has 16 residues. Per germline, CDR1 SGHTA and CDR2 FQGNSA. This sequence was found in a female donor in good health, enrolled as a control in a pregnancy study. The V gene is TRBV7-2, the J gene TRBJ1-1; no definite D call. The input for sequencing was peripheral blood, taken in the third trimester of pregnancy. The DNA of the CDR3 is TGTGCCAGCAGCTTATTACCGGGTTCCTTATTCCCTGAAGCTTTCTTT. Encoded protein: CASSLLPGSLFPEAFF.